The present entry profiles one T cell receptor (beta chain) with its context. The data were taken from a study of blood T cell repertoires in COVID-19. Study background: Samples of COVID-19 (acute and convalescent) were obtained from the United States, Italy and Spain. T cells, B-cell-depleted T cells, or PBMCs supplied cDNA or gDNA.

In the original processing: How many nucleated cells were present was estimated from reference gene primer amplification. Using immunoSEQ multiplex PCR, the repertoire was profiled, and TCRdb retains in-frame clones only, with some absent. The DNA gave D and trimming, while V, J and clone size come from that table. The sample consists of 330,000 or so clones, about 92% of them appearing once. Trimming removed 5 bases from V and 3 bases from J, with 10 bases in between. Germline-derived CDR1 and CDR2 are SEHNR and FQNEAQ (reference sequence). The CDR3 has 13 residues. The Seattle patients joined while their infection was active and were tracked longitudinally afterward.

The TCR was taken from a woman in her sixties with COVID-19, enrolled during active disease. Sequenced sample: peripheral blood. The chain is built from TRBV7-9 and TRBJ1-1; D is unresolved. For the CDR3, the DNA is TGTGCCAGCAGCCGCTTACAAGACACTGAAGCTTTCTTT. Amino acid sequence: CASSRLQDTEAFF.